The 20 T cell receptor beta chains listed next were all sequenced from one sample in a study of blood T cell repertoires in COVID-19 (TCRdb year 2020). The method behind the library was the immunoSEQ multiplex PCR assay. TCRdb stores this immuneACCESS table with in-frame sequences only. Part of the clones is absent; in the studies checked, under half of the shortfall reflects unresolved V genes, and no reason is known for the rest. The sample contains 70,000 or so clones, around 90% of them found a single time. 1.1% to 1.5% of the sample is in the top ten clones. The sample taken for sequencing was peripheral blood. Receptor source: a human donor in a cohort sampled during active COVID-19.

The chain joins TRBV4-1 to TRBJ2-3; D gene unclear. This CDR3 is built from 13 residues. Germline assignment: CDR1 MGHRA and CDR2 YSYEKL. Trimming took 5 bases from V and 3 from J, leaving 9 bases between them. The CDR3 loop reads CASSKSSTDTQYF. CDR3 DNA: TGCGCCAGCAGCAAGTCCAGTACAGATACGCAGTATTTT.

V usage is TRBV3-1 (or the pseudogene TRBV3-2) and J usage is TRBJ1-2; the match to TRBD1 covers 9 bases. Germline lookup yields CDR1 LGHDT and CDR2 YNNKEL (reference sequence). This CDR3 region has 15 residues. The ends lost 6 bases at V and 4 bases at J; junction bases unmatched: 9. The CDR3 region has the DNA TGTGCCAGCAGGGGACAGGGCCCCGGGGGCTATGGCTACACCTTC. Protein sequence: CASRGQGPGGYGYTF.

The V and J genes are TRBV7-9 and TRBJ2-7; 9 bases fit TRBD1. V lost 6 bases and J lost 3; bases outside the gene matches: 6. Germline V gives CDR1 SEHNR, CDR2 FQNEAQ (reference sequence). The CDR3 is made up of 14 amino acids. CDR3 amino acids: CASSRDRGVYEQYF. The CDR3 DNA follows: TGTGCCAGCAGTCGAGACAGGGGGGTCTACGAGCAGTACTTC.

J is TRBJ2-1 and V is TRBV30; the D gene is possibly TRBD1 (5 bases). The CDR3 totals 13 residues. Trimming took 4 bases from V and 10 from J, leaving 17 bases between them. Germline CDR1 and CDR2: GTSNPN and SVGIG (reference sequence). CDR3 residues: CAWKVGKQEEQFF. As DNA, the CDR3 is TGTGCCTGGAAGGTAGGGAAACAGGAGGAGCAGTTCTTC.

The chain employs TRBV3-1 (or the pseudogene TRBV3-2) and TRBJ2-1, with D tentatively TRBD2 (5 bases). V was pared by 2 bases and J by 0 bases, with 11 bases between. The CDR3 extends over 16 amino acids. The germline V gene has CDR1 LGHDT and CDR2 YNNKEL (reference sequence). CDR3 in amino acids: CASSQHGAGSYNEQFF. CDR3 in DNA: TGTGCCAGCAGCCAACACGGCGCGGGCTCCTACAATGAGCAGTTCTTC.

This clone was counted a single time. This CDR3 reads CASSAGTSIEKLFF. The CDR3 coding sequence is TGCGCCAGCAGTGCGGGGACAAGCATTGAAAAACTGTTTTTT. The rearrangement uses TRBV10-1 and TRBJ1-4; D possibly corresponds to TRBD1 (6 bases). This CDR3 has 14 amino acids. The germline V gene encodes CDR1 WNHNN and CDR2 SYGVQD (reference sequence). V was cut by 4 bases and J by 7 bases, with 13 bases left in between.

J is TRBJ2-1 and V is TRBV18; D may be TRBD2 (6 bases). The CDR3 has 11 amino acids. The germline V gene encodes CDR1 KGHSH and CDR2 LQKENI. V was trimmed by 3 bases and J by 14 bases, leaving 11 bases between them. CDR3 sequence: CASSPGEREFF. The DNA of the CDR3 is TGTGCCAGCTCACCGGGAGAGCGGGAGTTCTTC.

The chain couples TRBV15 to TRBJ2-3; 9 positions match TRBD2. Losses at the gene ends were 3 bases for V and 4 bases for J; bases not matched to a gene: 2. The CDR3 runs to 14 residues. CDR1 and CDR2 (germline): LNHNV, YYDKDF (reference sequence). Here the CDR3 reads CATSSRGRADTQYF. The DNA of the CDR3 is TGTGCCACCAGCAGTCGCGGGAGGGCAGATACGCAGTATTTT.

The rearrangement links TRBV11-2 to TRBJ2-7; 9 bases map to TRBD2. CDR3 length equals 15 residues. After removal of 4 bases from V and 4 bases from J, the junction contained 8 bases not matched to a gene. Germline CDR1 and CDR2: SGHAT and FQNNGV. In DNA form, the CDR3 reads TGTGCCAGCAGCTCCCCCGCGGGAGGGCCTTACGAGCAGTACTTC. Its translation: CASSSPAGGPYEQYF.

The CDR3, as DNA: TGTGCCTGGAGTGTAGCGAGTCGGCACGGACTATTCATGAACACTGAAGCTTTCTTT. As protein: CAWSVASRHGLFMNTEAFF. The chain joins TRBV30 to TRBJ1-1, with D unresolved. The CDR3 runs 19 residues. Germline CDR1 and CDR2: GTSNPN and SVGIG (reference sequence). Trimming took 0 bases from V and 0 from J, leaving 23 bases between them.

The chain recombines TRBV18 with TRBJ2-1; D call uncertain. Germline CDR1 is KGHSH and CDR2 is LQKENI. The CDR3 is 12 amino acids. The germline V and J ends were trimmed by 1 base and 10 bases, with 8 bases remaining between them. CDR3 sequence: CASSPRSWEQFF. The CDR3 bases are TGTGCCAGCTCACCACGTAGTTGGGAGCAGTTCTTC.

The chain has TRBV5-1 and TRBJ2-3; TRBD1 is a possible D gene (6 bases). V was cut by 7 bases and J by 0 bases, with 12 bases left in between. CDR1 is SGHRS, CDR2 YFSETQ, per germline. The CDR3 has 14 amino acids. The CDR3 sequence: CASRRDTSTDTQYF. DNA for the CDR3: TGCGCCAGCCGAAGGGACACTAGCACAGATACGCAGTATTTT.

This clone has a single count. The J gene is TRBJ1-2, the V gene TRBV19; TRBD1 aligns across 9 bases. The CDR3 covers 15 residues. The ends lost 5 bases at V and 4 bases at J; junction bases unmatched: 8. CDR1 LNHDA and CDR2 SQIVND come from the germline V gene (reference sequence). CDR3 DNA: TGTGCCAGTAGTGTTCAGGGACAGGGTGGCTATGGCTACACCTTC. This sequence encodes CASSVQGQGGYGYTF.

CDR3 DNA: TGTGCCAGCAGCACGGGTCCCGACGGAGCTAGCACAGATACGCAGTATTTT. Protein product: CASSTGPDGASTDTQYF. The chain has TRBV7-9 and TRBJ2-3; D not resolved. Trimming pared 5 bases from V and 0 bases from J, leaving 18 bases between. Germline CDR1 and CDR2: SEHNR and FQNEAQ (reference sequence). CDR3 length equals 17 residues.

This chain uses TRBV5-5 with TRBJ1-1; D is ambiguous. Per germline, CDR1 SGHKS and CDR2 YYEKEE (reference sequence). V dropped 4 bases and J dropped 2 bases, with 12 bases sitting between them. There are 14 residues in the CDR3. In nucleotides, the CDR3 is TGTGCCAGCAGCCGGGGAGATGTCAACACTGAAGCTTTCTTT. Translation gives CASSRGDVNTEAFF.

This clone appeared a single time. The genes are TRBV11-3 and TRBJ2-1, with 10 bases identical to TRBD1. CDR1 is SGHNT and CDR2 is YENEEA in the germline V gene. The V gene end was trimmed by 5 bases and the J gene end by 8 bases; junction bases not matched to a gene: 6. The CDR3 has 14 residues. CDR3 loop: CASSAGTGDYEQFF. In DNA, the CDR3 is TGTGCCAGCAGCGCCGGGACAGGGGACTATGAGCAGTTCTTC. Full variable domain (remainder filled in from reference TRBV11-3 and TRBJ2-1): EAGVVQSPRYKIIEKKQPVAFWCNPISGHNTLYWYLQNLGQGPELLIRYENEEAVDDSQLPKDRFSAERLKGVDSTLKIQPAELGDSAVYLCASSAGTGDYEQFFGPGTRLTVL.

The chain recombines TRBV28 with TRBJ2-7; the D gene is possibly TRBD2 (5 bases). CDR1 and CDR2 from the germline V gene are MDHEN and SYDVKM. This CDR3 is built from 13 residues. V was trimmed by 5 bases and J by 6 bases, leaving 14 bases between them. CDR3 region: CASSAGKVREQYF. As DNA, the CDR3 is TGTGCCAGCAGTGCCGGGAAAGTTCGCGAGCAGTACTTC.

CDR3 DNA: TGTGCCAGCAGTGATTCAGGGGATACTGAAGCTTTCTTT. It yields the protein CASSDSGDTEAFF. The chain employs TRBV2 and TRBJ1-1; D perhaps matches TRBD1 (6 bases). Trimming removed 3 bases from V and 5 bases from J, with 10 bases in between. Germline V gene lookup returns CDR1 SNHLY and CDR2 FYNNEI. The CDR3 extends over 13 amino acids.

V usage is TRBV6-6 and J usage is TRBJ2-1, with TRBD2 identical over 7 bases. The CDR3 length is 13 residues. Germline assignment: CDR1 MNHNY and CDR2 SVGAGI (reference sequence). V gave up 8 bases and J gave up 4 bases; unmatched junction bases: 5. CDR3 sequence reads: CASGPAGYNEQFF. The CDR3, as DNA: TGTGCCAGCGGTCCAGCGGGGTACAATGAGCAGTTCTTC.

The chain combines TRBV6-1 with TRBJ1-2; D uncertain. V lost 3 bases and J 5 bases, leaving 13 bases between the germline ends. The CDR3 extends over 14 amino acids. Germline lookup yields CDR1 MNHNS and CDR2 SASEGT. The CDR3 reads CASSDWPNLYGYTF. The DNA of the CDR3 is TGTGCCAGCAGTGATTGGCCAAACCTTTATGGCTACACCTTC.